A selection of T cell receptor beta chains follows, all from one sample in a study of blood T cells in healthy people across ages. In TCRdb, the 5' RACE reads were re-called with MiXCR into one record per CDR3 protein. The sample yields under 700,000 distinct CDR3 sequences, approximately 25% seen once. These data were likewise used in another study, on T cells of mothers and their children.

The sample taken for sequencing was blood. These receptors originate from a boy between 10 and 17 years old in good health. The CDR3 runs from the conserved cysteine through the conserved F or W. The D gene is left open where the match is weak. Where a row states a size, it is once, few, many or the class of an expanded clone; other rows omit it.

few	TRBV27	TRBD2	TRBJ2-1	TGTGCCAGCAGGCGTAAGACTAGCGGGAGTAGGGTTAGTAGAGACAATGAGCAGTTCTTC	CASRRKTSGSRVSRDNEQFF
few	TRBV12-3/TRBV12-4	-	TRBJ2-7	TGTGCCAGCAGCATTGATTACGAGCAGTACTTC	CASSIDYEQYF
few	TRBV7-2	-	TRBJ2-7	TGTGCCAGCAGCTTAGGATTTGAGACCTCCTACGAGCAGTACTTC	CASSLGFETSYEQYF
-	TRBV6-1	-	TRBJ2-7	TGTGCCAGCAGTGGGGTAGGGGGGCGCGAGCAGTACTTC	CASSGVGGREQYF
few	TRBV7-9	TRBD1	TRBJ2-7	TGTGCCAGCAGCCAAACGGACAGGGGAGTCCCCTACGAGCAGTACTTC	CASSQTDRGVPYEQYF
-	TRBV7-2	TRBD2	TRBJ2-7	TGTGCCAGCAGCTTAGCGGGACTAGCGGGATCCTACGAGCAGTACTTC	CASSLAGLAGSYEQYF
many	TRBV11-2	-	TRBJ2-7	TGTGCCAGCAGCTTCGACGGGGGGCGCTTGTACGAGCAGTACTTC	CASSFDGGRLYEQYF
-	TRBV20-1	-	TRBJ1-2	TGCAGTGCTACAGGGACCTATGGCTACACCTTC	CSATGTYGYTF
-	TRBV9	-	TRBJ1-3	TGTGCCAGCAGCGCCCGGGGGTTCAGAAACACCATATATTTT	CASSARGFRNTIYF
-	TRBV7-2	TRBD1	TRBJ1-1	TGTGCCAGCACCCAGGAATCACAGGGGAGGACTGAAGCTTTCTTT	CASTQESQGRTEAFF
-	TRBV2	-	TRBJ2-3	TGTGCCAGCAGTGAAAATCGGGTGGAAGGCACAGATACGCAGTATTTT	CASSENRVEGTDTQYF
-	TRBV7-9	TRBD2	TRBJ2-1	TGTGCCAGCAGCCCCCCCCGACTAGCACCCTTGTTCGATGAGCAGTTCTTC	CASSPPRLAPLFDEQFF
few	TRBV29-1	-	TRBJ1-1	TGCAGCGTTACCCCGGGGGAAGCTTTCTTT	CSVTPGEAFF
-	TRBV28	TRBD2	TRBJ2-1	TGTGCCAGCAGCGACCAAGCGGGAGGGAGCAATGAGCAGTTCTTC	CASSDQAGGSNEQFF
once	TRBV7-2	-	TRBJ2-2	TGTGCCAGCACCCCTTTGCGGTACACCGGGGAGCTGTTTTTT	CASTPLRYTGELFF
-	TRBV20-1	-	TRBJ1-6	TGCAGTGCTAGGGGGGGGGGCAGGTCACCCCTCCACTTT	CSARGGGRSPLHF
-	TRBV15	TRBD1	TRBJ2-4	TGTGCCACCAGCACCGACAGGGTGGCCAAAAACATTCAGTACTTC	CATSTDRVAKNIQYF
few	TRBV28	TRBD2	TRBJ2-4	TGTGCCAGCAGTTTGTGGGCTAGCGGGAACATTCAGTACTTC	CASSLWASGNIQYF
once	TRBV7-9	TRBD2	TRBJ2-5	TGTGCCAGCAGCTTAATCCACAAAGCGGGAGTAGAGACCCAGTACTTC	CASSLIHKAGVETQYF
once	TRBV20-1	-	TRBJ1-5	TGCAGTGCTAGCGCGGGGCTCGGGCAGCCCCAGCATTTT	CSASAGLGQPQHF
few	TRBV2	TRBD1	TRBJ1-3	TGTGCCAGCAGTCAGGGGGCGCGGGGAAACACCATATATTTT	CASSQGARGNTIYF
-	TRBV21-1	-	TRBJ2-7	TGTGCCAGCAGCAAAGGGGAAATGCTCTACGAGCAGTACTTC	CASSKGEMLYEQYF
-	TRBV10-3	-	TRBJ1-4	TGTGCCATCAGTGAGGTTCCTAATGAAAAACTGTTTTTT	CAISEVPNEKLFF
few	TRBV20-1	TRBD2	TRBJ2-1	TGCAGTGCTGCCGGTCGGACTAGTTACAATGAGCAGTTCTTC	CSAAGRTSYNEQFF
-	TRBV28	-	TRBJ2-7	TGTGCCAGCAGAGGGACACCCAGCTACGAGCAGTACTTC	CASRGTPSYEQYF
few	TRBV9	-	TRBJ2-3	TGTGCCAGCAGCGTAGCTGCAGATACGCAGTATTTT	CASSVAADTQYF
-	TRBV7-2	-	TRBJ1-1	TGTGCCAGCGCCTCCAGGGTCACTGAAGCTTTCTTT	CASASRVTEAFF
-	TRBV4-1	-	TRBJ1-4	TGCGCCAGCAGCCCCCAGTCGTCAACTAATGAAAAACTGTTTTTT	CASSPQSSTNEKLFF
-	TRBV7-2	-	TRBJ2-3	TGTGCCAGCAGCCCCCGGGCAGGCACAGATACGCAGTATTTT	CASSPRAGTDTQYF
-	TRBV28	TRBD2	TRBJ2-7	TGTGCCAGCAGTTGGACTAGCGGCGACGAGCAGTACTTC	CASSWTSGDEQYF
-	TRBV6-5	TRBD2	TRBJ2-1	TGTGCCAGCAGCATTCTAGCGGGAGACTACAATGAGCAGTTCTTC	CASSILAGDYNEQFF
-	TRBV25-1	-	TRBJ2-3	TGTGCCAGCAGTGAATACGTAATTAGGACGGGAAGCACAGATACGCAGTATTTT	CASSEYVIRTGSTDTQYF
few	TRBV12-3/TRBV12-4	-	TRBJ1-1	TGTGCCAGCAGTTGGACTTCGGGCACTGAAGCTTTCTTT	CASSWTSGTEAFF
few	TRBV7-3	TRBD2	TRBJ2-5	TGTGCCAGCAGCCCCGAAGCGGGGGGTGAAGAGACCCAGTACTTC	CASSPEAGGEETQYF
few	TRBV7-6	-	TRBJ1-1	TGTGCCAGCAGCTTAGCGCACCAGGCTGGGACTGAAGCTTTCTTT	CASSLAHQAGTEAFF
few	TRBV29-1	-	TRBJ2-6	TGCAGCGTTGTGAGGCAGAGCTCTGGGGCCAACGTCCTGACTTTC	CSVVRQSSGANVLTF
-	TRBV30	TRBD2	TRBJ2-5	TGTGCCTGGAGTAAGATAGCGGGGCCCCAAGAGACCCAGTACTTC	CAWSKIAGPQETQYF
few	TRBV12-5	-	TRBJ1-2	TGTGCTAGTGGTTTGGATGACTATGGCTACACCTTC	CASGLDDYGYTF
few	TRBV3-1	-	TRBJ2-7	TGTGCCAGCAGCCAATCCAGCGGCTACTACGAGCAGTACTTC	CASSQSSGYYEQYF
-	TRBV15	TRBD2	TRBJ2-1	TGTGCCACCAGTTTAAAGCGGGAGGGATACTACAATGAGCAGTTCTTC	CATSLKREGYYNEQFF
few	TRBV28	-	TRBJ2-3	TGTGCCAGCAGTCCAAGCGGGCAGACAGATACGCAGTATTTT	CASSPSGQTDTQYF
-	TRBV7-9	-	TRBJ2-7	TGTGCCAGCAGCCTCGAACCGGGACCGGGGGCTTACGAGCAGTACTTC	CASSLEPGPGAYEQYF
-	TRBV4-3	TRBD1	TRBJ1-4	TGCGCCAGCAGCCGGGGAACAGGGGGCATCGATGAAAAACTGTTTTTT	CASSRGTGGIDEKLFF
few	TRBV28	-	TRBJ1-2	TGTGCCAGCAGTTTTCCGGGAGCTTCGAGCTACACCTTC	CASSFPGASSYTF
-	TRBV7-2	-	TRBJ2-3	TGTGCCAGCAGCTTCCCACGGGGCCCGGGGGATACGCAGTATTTT	CASSFPRGPGDTQYF
few	TRBV12-3/TRBV12-4	-	TRBJ2-3	TGTGCCAGCGGGGCCGGTGAACGCTCTAGCACAGATACGCAGTATTTT	CASGAGERSSTDTQYF
few	TRBV6-6	-	TRBJ2-3	TGTGCCAGCAGTTACTCGGGAGGCGGGGGCACAGATACGCAGTATTTT	CASSYSGGGGTDTQYF
-	TRBV7-9	-	TRBJ1-1	TGTGCCAGCAGCTTCAGTGATGGGGCTTTCTTT	CASSFSDGAFF
few	TRBV3-1	-	TRBJ2-3	TGTGCCAGCAGCCATTACACAGATACGCAGTATTTT	CASSHYTDTQYF
few	TRBV5-1	-	TRBJ2-3	TGCGCCAGCAGCTTGCAGGTGGGAAATACGCAGTATTTT	CASSLQVGNTQYF
few	TRBV6-6	-	TRBJ2-7	TGTGCCAGCAGTTACTACCCGGACGGCGAGCAGTACTTC	CASSYYPDGEQYF
-	TRBV7-2	-	TRBJ2-7	TGTGCCAGCAGCTTAGCCCTAACCTACGAGCAGTACTTC	CASSLALTYEQYF